This T cell receptor (beta chain) was obtained from a study of blood T cell repertoires in COVID-19. Study context: Some COVID-19 samples were acute and others convalescent; all came from the United States, Italy and Spain. In each case, the material was cDNA or gDNA derived from T cells, B-cell-depleted T cells, or PBMCs.

Germline V CDR1 and CDR2: SGHAT, FQNNGV. The CDR3 length is 12 residues. V was shortened by 5 bases and J by 7 bases, with 11 bases between the two germline ends. In the source study's methods: From reference gene primer amplification, estimates of nucleated cell counts were derived. TCRdb keeps only in-frame clones here, not all; method: immunoSEQ multiplex PCR. V, J and clone size reflect that table, while D and trimming were determined from the DNA. The repertoire includes 180,000 or so clones, around 85% of them detected once, and 6.5% to 10% sits in the top ten. V gene TRBV11-2 combines with J gene TRBJ1-2, with D possibly being TRBD1 (6 bases). The receptor's source is a woman aged 55-69 years with acute or convalescent COVID-19. The sample taken for sequencing was peripheral blood. CDR3 DNA: TGTGCCAGCAGCACCCCAGGGGTTGGCTACACCTTC. This codes for CASSTPGVGYTF.